The 9 T cell receptor beta chains presented below share a single source sample, sequenced in a study of early T cells in non-severe SARS-CoV-2 infection. MiXCR was run by TCRdb on the 5' RACE reads, yielding one entry per CDR3 protein. The table has about 34,000 distinct CDR3 sequences, around 6.9% seen once. The sample consisted of whole blood, taken at baseline. Every receptor here comes from an adult who was a healthcare worker with PCR-confirmed SARS-CoV-2 infection or an uninfected control (not recorded which).

The gene calls are TRBV13 and TRBJ1-4; D is undetermined. Germline CDR1 is PRHDT and CDR2 is FYEKMQ (reference sequence). The CDR3 contains 14 residues. Trimming stripped 3 bases from V and 7 bases from J, with 12 bases between. CDR3 in DNA: TGTGCCAGCAGCTTCGGCTTGGGTAGTGAAAAACTGTTTTTT. Protein: CASSFGLGSEKLFF.

This clonotype was detected a few times. The rearrangement uses TRBV2 and TRBJ2-2; the D gene could be TRBD1 or TRBD2 (5 bases each). The CDR3 is 17 amino acids. V was clipped by 5 bases and J by 0 bases, with 16 bases between them. Germline-derived CDR1 and CDR2 are SNHLY and FYNNEI. In nucleotides, the CDR3 is TGTGCCAGCAGTAGAGGGGTCCCTATGGCGAACACCGGGGAGCTGTTTTTT. It specifies CASSRGVPMANTGELFF.

Ten or more counts support this clonotype. V and J are TRBV24-1 and TRBJ2-1; 7 bases fit TRBD2. The CDR3 has 16 amino acids. Germline CDR1 and CDR2: KGHDR and SFDVKD. J was trimmed by 8 bases and V by 2 bases; bases with no gene match: 11. CDR3 in amino acids: CATSDSDLTSVDEQFF. CDR3 coding DNA: TGTGCCACCAGTGATTCCGACCTAACTAGCGTAGATGAGCAGTTCTTC.

This clonotype was recorded once. This sequence joins TRBV29-1 and TRBJ2-2; 8 bases are shared with TRBD1. V lost 5 bases, J lost 7 bases, and 9 bases stayed unmatched. The CDR3 length is 14 residues. Germline V CDR1 and CDR2: SQVTM, ANQGSEA. The CDR3 sequence: CSVPRGRANGELFF. The CDR3 coding sequence is TGCAGCGTTCCCAGGGGGCGTGCGAACGGGGAGCTGTTTTTT.

The V and J genes are TRBV28 and TRBJ2-2, with unresolved D. This CDR3 has 14 amino acids. Germline CDR1 and CDR2: MDHEN and SYDVKM. The V gene lost 2 bases and the J gene lost 1 base, with 5 bases spanning the gap. CDR3 sequence reads: CASSLIRNTGELFF. The CDR3 DNA reads as TGTGCCAGCAGTTTAATTCGGAACACCGGGGAGCTGTTTTTT. Full variable domain (outside the CDR3, taken from reference TRBV28 and TRBJ2-2): DVKVTQSSRYLVKRTGEKVFLECVQDMDHENMFWYRQDPGLGLRLIYFSYDVKMKEKGDIPEGYSVSREKKERFSLILESASTNQTSMYLCASSLIRNTGELFFGEGSRLTVL.

This chain links TRBV29-1 with TRBJ2-7; the D gene could be TRBD1 or TRBD2 (6 bases each). Germline CDR1 is SQVTM and CDR2 is ANQGSEA. V gave up 3 bases and J gave up 7 bases, with 13 bases separating them. CDR3 length: 12 residues. CDR3 protein: CSVDRGPGEQYF. CDR3 in DNA: TGCAGCGTTGATCGGGGGCCGGGGGAGCAGTACTTC.

In its sample, this clonotype was seen many times. The rearrangement uses TRBV7-9 and TRBJ2-3; D is unresolved. V was shortened by 3 bases and J by 13 bases, with 2 bases between the two germline ends. CDR3 length: 8 residues. Germline CDR1 is SEHNR and CDR2 is FQNEAQ (reference sequence). The CDR3 here is CASSFEYF. CDR3 sequence (DNA): TGTGCCAGCAGCTTCGAGTATTTT.

In this sample, this clonotype turned up a few times. Germline and junction disagree at one end, which may indicate a read error. The V and J genes are TRBV7-7 and TRBJ2-1, with D possibly called TRBD1 or TRBD2 (5 bases each). This CDR3 is built from 18 residues. Per the germline V gene, CDR1 is SSHAT and CDR2 is FNYEAQ (reference sequence). The CDR3 protein is CASSTGAGDVPSYNEQFF. The CDR3 DNA sequence: TGTGCTAGCAGCACAGGAGCCGGGGACGTTCCTTCCTACAATGAGCAGTTCTTC.

This clonotype was detected a few times. The genes are TRBV27 and TRBJ1-6, with 9 nucleotides matching TRBD1. The CDR3 length is 16 residues. With V trimmed by 8 bases and J by 3 bases, 8 bases remained unmatched. Germline assignment: CDR1 MNHEY and CDR2 SMNVEV (reference sequence). As DNA, the CDR3 is TGTGCCAGCTCCGGGACAGGGACCCGCTATAATTCACCCCTCCACTTT. This gives the protein CASSGTGTRYNSPLHF.